This T cell receptor beta chain was obtained from a study of T cells after yellow fever vaccination. V was pared by 8 bases and J by 2 bases, with 13 bases between. The CDR3 is 13 amino acids. Germline-derived CDR1 and CDR2 are MNHEY and SVGEGT. This clonotype was observed a handful of times. Using its own MiXCR run on the 5' RACE reads, TCRdb lists one record per CDR3 protein. This sample yields around 590,000 distinct CDR3 sequences, of which roughly 12% are seen a single time; 15% belongs to the top ten. The input for sequencing was PBMCs, taken on the day of the yellow fever booster vaccination. This sequence originates from a man aged 30 to 45 who received the YFV17D yellow fever vaccine. The gene calls are TRBV6-2 or TRBV6-3 and TRBJ2-7; the D call may be TRBD1 or TRBD2 (5 bases each). This chain's CDR3 is CASLGTPPYEQYF. As DNA, the CDR3 is TGTGCCAGCCTCGGGACCCCCCCCTACGAGCAGTACTTC.